Here is one TCR beta chain with its context. How the authors handled the data: Amplification of reference gene primers was used by the study to estimate nucleated cell counts. Assay: immunoSEQ multiplex PCR; the TCRdb copy retains only in-frame clones and omits some. V, J and clone size were drawn from that table, and D and trimming were deduced from the DNA. This table has hundreds of thousands of clones, more than 75% appearing once. The data were obtained in a study of blood T cell repertoires in COVID-19. Looking at the study overall: Collection of acute and convalescent COVID-19 samples took place in the United States, Italy and Spain. PBMCs, B-cell-depleted T cells, or T cells were the source of the cDNA or gDNA that made up the material.

Trimming cost V 6 bases and J 7 bases; bases outside gene matches: 11. Germline-derived CDR1 and CDR2 are MNHEY and SMNVEV (reference sequence). The CDR3 contains 17 residues. The specimen sequenced was peripheral blood. The source is a human donor in a cohort sampled during active COVID-19. The chain couples TRBV27 to TRBJ2-1; 14 bases map to TRBD2. As DNA, the CDR3 is TGTGCCAGCAGCGCCGGTAGGGGACTAGCGGGAGAGAATGAGCAGTTCTTC. This gives the protein CASSAGRGLAGENEQFF.